A single sample gave rise to the 3 T cell receptor beta chains below, sequenced in a study of OX40 agonist ivuxolimab in advanced cancers. Profiled with immunoSEQ multiplex PCR; TCRdb holds only in-frame clones, not every one. The table records some 66,000 clones, roughly four fifths of them present only once. Here the sequenced sample was CD4+ or CD8+ T cells sorted from blood, taken in a trial of the OX40 agonist ivuxolimab. Every receptor here comes from an adult with an advanced solid tumor such as melanoma, head and neck, liver or kidney cancer.

The chain carries TRBV30 and TRBJ1-2; no clear D. CDR1 and CDR2 from the germline V gene are GTSNPN and SVGIG (reference sequence). V was pared by 2 bases and J by 5 bases, with 9 bases between. There are 12 residues in the CDR3. Here the CDR3 DNA reads TGTGCCTGGAGTTCTTCCGGGTATGGCTACACCTTC. This gives the protein CAWSSSGYGYTF. The full variable domain, its missing parts supplied by reference TRBV30 and TRBJ1-2, is SQTIHQWPATLVQPVGSPLSLECTVEGTSNPNLYWYRQAAGRGLQLLFYSVGIGQISSEVPQNLSASRPQDRQFILSSKKLLLSDSGFYLCAWSSSGYGYTFGSGTRLTVV.

V gene TRBV29-1 combines with J gene TRBJ2-1; D is possibly TRBD1 or TRBD2 (6 bases each). Trimming shortened V by 0 bases and J by 5 bases, and 20 bases separated the two germline ends. The CDR3 sequence is 17 residues long. Germline V lookup: CDR1 SQVTM, CDR2 ANQGSEA. CDR3 in DNA: TGCAGCGTTGAAGATCGAGGGGGGCGTCCACTGGACAATGAGCAGTTCTTC. It yields the protein CSVEDRGGRPLDNEQFF.

The chain employs TRBV18 and TRBJ2-1, with TRBD2 matching 9 bases. With 6 bases clipped from V and 4 bases from J, the junction kept 7 bases outside the gene matches. Germline assignment: CDR1 KGHSH and CDR2 LQKENI. This CDR3 comprises 15 residues. The CDR3 sequence is CASSTGTSRYNEQFF. In DNA form, the CDR3 reads TGTGCCAGCTCGACAGGGACTAGCAGATACAATGAGCAGTTCTTC.